Sequencing of this T cell receptor (beta chain) was carried out in a study of blood T cell repertoires in COVID-19. Study at large: The United States, Italy and Spain provided the acute and convalescent COVID-19 samples. The analysed material was cDNA or gDNA that came from T cells, B-cell-depleted T cells, or PBMCs.

In the source study's methods: The authors estimated nucleated cell counts from reference gene primer amplification. The repertoire was sequenced with immunoSEQ multiplex PCR; TCRdb's copy has only in-frame clones and lacks some. V and J calls and clone size are copied from that table; D and trimming were computed from the DNA. Among 220,000 or so clones listed, more than 75% were seen once. Seattle participants joined during active infection and were tracked over time. CDR1 and CDR2 from the germline V gene are MNHNY and SVGAGI (reference sequence). V shed 5 bases, J shed 7 bases, and the junction held 7 bases outside the gene matches. This CDR3 spans 14 amino acids.

Sequencing was carried out using peripheral blood. This chain joins TRBV6-6 and TRBJ1-2; 10 nucleotides match TRBD1. This receptor was taken from an elderly woman with COVID-19, enrolled during active disease. The CDR3 nucleotides read TGTGCCAGCAGTCAGGAGGACAGGGGGTTTGGCTACACCTTC. Amino acids: CASSQEDRGFGYTF.